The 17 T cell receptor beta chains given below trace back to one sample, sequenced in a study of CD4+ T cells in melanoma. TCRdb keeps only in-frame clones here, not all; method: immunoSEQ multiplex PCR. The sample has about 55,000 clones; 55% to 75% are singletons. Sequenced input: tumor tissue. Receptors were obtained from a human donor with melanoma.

The CDR3 here is CASSMQGFYEQYF. The CDR3 nucleotides read TGTGCCAGCAGTATGCAGGGGTTCTACGAGCAGTACTTC. This chain uses TRBV6-5 with TRBJ2-7, with D perhaps TRBD1 (6 bases). Trimming removed 5 bases at V and 3 bases at J, with 11 bases between. The CDR3 is made up of 13 amino acids. CDR1 is MNHEY and CDR2 is SVGAGI in the germline V gene.

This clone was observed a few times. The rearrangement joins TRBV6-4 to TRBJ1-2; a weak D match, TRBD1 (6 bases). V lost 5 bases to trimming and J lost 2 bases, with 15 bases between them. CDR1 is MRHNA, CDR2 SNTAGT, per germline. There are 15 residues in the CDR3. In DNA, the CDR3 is TGTGCCAGCAGTTACCTTACAGGGACCAACTATGGCTACACCTTC. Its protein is CASSYLTGTNYGYTF.

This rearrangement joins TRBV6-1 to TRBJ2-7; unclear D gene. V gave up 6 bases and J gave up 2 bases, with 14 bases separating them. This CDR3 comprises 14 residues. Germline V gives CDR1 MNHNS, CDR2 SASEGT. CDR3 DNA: TGTGCCAGCAGGTACCTGGGCTCTGCCTACGAGCAGTACTTC. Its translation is CASRYLGSAYEQYF.

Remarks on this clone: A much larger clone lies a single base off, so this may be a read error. This CDR3 reads CASSFYNEQFF. In DNA form, the CDR3 reads TGTGCCAGCAGCTTTTACAATGAGCAGTTCTTC. This sequence joins TRBV5-6 and TRBJ2-1, with D hard to call. Germline V CDR1 and CDR2: SGHDT, YYEEEE. Trimming removed 2 bases from V and 4 bases from J, with 1 base in between. The CDR3 loop spans 11 amino acids.

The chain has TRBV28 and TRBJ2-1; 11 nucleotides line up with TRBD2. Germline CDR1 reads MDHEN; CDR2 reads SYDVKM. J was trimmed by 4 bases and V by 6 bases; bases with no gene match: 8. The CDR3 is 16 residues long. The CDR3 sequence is CASRPHSGGVYNEQFF. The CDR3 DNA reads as TGTGCCAGCAGACCCCATAGCGGGGGGGTTTACAATGAGCAGTTCTTC.

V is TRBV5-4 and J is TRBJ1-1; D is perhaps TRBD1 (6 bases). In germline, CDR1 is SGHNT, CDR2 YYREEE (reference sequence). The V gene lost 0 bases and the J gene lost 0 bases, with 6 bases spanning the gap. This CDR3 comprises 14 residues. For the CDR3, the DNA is TGTGCCAGCAGCTTGGGGACAGTGAACACTGAAGCTTTCTTT. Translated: CASSLGTVNTEAFF.

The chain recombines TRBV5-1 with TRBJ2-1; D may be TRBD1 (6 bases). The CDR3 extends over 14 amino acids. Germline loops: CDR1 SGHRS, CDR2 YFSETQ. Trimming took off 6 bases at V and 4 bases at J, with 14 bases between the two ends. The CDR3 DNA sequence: TGCGCCAGCAAGGTACAGGGAGTTTACAATGAGCAGTTCTTC. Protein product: CASKVQGVYNEQFF.

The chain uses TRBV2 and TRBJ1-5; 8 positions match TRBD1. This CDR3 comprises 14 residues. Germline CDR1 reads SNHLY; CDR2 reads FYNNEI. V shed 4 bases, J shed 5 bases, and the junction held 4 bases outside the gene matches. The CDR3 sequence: CASSAGQGYQPQHF. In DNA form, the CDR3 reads TGTGCCAGCAGTGCAGGACAGGGTTATCAGCCCCAGCATTTT.

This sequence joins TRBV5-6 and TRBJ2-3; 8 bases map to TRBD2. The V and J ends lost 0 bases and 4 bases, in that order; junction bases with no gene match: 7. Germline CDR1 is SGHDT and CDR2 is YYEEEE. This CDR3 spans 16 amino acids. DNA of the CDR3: TGTGCCAGCAGCTTGGTGGTGACTAGCGTGGCAGATACGCAGTATTTT. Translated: CASSLVVTSVADTQYF.

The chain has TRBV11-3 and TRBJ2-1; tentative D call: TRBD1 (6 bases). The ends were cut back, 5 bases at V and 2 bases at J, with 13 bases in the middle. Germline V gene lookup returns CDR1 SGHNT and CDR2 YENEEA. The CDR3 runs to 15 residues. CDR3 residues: CASSNGQTAYNEQFF. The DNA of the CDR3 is TGTGCCAGCAGCAACGGACAGACAGCCTACAATGAGCAGTTCTTC.

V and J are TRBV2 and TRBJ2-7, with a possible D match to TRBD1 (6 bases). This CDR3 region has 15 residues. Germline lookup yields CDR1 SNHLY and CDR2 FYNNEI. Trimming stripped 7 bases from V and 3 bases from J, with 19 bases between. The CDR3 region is CASTPTQGRLYEQYF. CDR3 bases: TGTGCCAGCACCCCCACGCAGGGGCGCCTCTACGAGCAGTACTTC.

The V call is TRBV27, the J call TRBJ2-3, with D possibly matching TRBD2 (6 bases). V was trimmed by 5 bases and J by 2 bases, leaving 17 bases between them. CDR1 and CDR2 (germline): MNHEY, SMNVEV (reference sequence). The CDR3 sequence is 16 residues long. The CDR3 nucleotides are TGTGCCAGCAGTGCCGAGTGGGCGGGGACCACAGATACGCAGTATTTT. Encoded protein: CASSAEWAGTTDTQYF.

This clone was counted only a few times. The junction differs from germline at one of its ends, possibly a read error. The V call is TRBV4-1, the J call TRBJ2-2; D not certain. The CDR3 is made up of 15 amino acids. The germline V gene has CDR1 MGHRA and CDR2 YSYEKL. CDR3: CASSRQPLNTGELFF. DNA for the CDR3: TGTGCCAGCAGCCGTCAGCCCTTGAACACCGGGGAGCTGTTTTTT.

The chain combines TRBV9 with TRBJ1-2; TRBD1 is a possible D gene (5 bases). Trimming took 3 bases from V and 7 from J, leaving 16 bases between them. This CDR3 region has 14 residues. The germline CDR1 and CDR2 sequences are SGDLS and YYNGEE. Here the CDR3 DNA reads TGTGCCAGCAGCGAGGCATCAGGGACTGGTGGCTACACCTTC. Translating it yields CASSEASGTGGYTF. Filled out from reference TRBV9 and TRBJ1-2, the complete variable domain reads DSGVTQTPKHLITATGQRVTLRCSPRSGDLSVYWYQQSLDQGLQFLIQYYNGEERAKGNILERFSAQQFPDLHSELNLSSLELGDSALYFCASSEASGTGGYTFGSGTRLTVV.

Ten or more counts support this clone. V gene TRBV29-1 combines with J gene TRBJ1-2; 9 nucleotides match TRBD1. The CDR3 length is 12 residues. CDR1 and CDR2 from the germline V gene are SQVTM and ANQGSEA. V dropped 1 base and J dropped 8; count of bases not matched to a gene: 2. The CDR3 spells CSVEGQGEGYTF. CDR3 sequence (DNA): TGCAGCGTTGAAGGACAGGGGGAAGGCTACACCTTC.

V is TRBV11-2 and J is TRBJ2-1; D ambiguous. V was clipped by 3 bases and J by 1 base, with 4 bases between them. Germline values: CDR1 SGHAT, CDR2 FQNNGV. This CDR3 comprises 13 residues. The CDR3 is CASSLASYNEQFF. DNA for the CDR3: TGTGCCAGCAGCTTGGCGTCCTACAATGAGCAGTTCTTC.

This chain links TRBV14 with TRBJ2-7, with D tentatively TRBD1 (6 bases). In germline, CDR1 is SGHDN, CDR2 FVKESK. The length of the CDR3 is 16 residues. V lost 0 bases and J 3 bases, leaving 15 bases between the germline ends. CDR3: CASSQDFVQGIYEQYF. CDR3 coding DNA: TGTGCCAGCAGCCAAGATTTCGTGCAGGGGATCTACGAGCAGTACTTC.